The following is a T cell receptor beta chain sequence with its context. Its antigen is unknown. Base qualities are not provided; no much larger clone lies one nucleotide away. The data derive from a study of cytotoxic CD8 clonotypes in ibrutinib-treated CLL (dated by TCRdb to about 2021). For the study in its entirety: The cohort had about a dozen relapsed/refractory and roughly 15 treatment-naive patients; some 17 were IGHV unmutated. An average of 255,043 productive templates and about 100,000 productive rearrangements was obtained per sample. Longitudinal samples were obtainable from 26 of the 86 participants in the trial. Cryopreserved peripheral blood mononuclear cells were obtained prior to treatment, at the time of response, and at either disease progression or sustained remission. Responses were partial in some 24 patients and complete in 2; after median approximately 5.5 years follow-up, about 14 stayed in remission and approximately 12 progressed. Response samples were obtained after a median of approximately eleven months of treatment, with a range of roughly 6 to 40 months. Study-level results and caveats: At ibrutinib response clonality went up, during sustained remission it held steady, and at progression it dropped back toward baseline. Sampling times were not matched between patients in sustained remission and patients whose disease was progressing, and lymph node repertoires were not examined. Public clonotypes were rare and either shrank or stayed stable during treatment, and the rise in clonality at ibrutinib response reflected expansion of private clonotypes. Baseline clonality exceeded that of age-matched healthy donors and correlated strongly with circulating CD8+ T-cell counts.

For TCR beta library preparation, roughly 2.2 micrograms of genomic DNA was extracted from cryopreserved PBMCs. Longitudinal blood samples from CLL patients on ibrutinib monotherapy underwent high-throughput TCR beta sequencing. The patients were enrolled in a single-center, open-label phase 2 trial of ibrutinib monotherapy. CDR1 is given as MNHNS and CDR2 as SASEGT, both from the germline V gene. Counted from cysteine to phenylalanine, this CDR3 has 14 amino acids. Left in the record is the CDR3 DNA by itself, 42 bases read in frame from the first base. The junction carries 11 bases between V and J, which are trimmed by 1 base and 10 bases respectively. A MiSeq instrument was used for deep resolution sequencing, which targeted depths ranging from 1 in 1 million up to 1 in 200,000 T cells, with coverage averaging 10x for each clonotype. The immunoSEQ hsTCRB Kit was used to generate the TCR beta libraries. The authors' pipeline ran thus. ImmunoSEQ Data Assistant and ImmunoSEQ Analyzer were used for data analysis, and V, D and J genes were assigned according to IMGT definitions. Clonality was computed as one minus normalized Shannon entropy of productive rearrangement frequencies, ranging from 0 to 1. Only overrepresented clonotypes making up at least 0.05% of each patient's repertoire were included in the public clonotype analysis. Roughly 13 age-matched healthy donor repertoires from immuneACCESS served as clonality controls. In its TCRdb copy, this immuneACCESS table keeps in-frame sequences only and misses some clones. Where compared with another copy, unresolved V genes explain less than half of these, and the others have no known cause. From that table come the V and J calls and clone size; the DNA was used to work out D and trimming. This sample holds 25,000 to 30,000 clones; 62% were observed only once. The leading ten clones occupy 12% to 15% of the sample.

Sequencing used PBMCs, obtained before ibrutinib treatment. The rearranged chain carries TRBV6-1 and TRBJ1-6; confidence is insufficient to name the D gene. The receptor's source is a human donor with chronic lymphocytic leukemia. The CDR3 sequence is CASSEGYEKSPLHF. The nucleotide sequence is TGTGCCAGCAGTGAAGGTTACGAAAAGTCACCCCTCCACTTT.